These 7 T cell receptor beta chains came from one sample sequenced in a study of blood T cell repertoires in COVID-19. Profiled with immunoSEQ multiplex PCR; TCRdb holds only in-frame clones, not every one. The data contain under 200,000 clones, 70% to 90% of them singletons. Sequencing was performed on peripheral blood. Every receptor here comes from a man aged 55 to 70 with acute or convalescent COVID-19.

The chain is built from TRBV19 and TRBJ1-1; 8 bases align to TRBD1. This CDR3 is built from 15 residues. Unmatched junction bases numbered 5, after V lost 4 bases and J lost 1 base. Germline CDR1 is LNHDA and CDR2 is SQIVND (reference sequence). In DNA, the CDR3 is TGTGCCAGTAGTAAAGACAGGGGACCGAACACTGAAGCTTTCTTT. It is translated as CASSKDRGPNTEAFF.

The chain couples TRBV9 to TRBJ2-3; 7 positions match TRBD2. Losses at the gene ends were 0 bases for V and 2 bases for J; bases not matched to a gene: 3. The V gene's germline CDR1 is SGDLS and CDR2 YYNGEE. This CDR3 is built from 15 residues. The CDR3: CASSVEGLPTDTQYF. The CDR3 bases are TGTGCCAGCAGCGTAGAGGGACTACCCACAGATACGCAGTATTTT.

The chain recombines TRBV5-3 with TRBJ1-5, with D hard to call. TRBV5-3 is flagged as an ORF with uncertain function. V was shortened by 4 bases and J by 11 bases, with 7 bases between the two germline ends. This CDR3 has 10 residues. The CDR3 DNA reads TGTGCCAGAAGCGTAGTCACCCAGCATTTT. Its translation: CARSVVTQHF.

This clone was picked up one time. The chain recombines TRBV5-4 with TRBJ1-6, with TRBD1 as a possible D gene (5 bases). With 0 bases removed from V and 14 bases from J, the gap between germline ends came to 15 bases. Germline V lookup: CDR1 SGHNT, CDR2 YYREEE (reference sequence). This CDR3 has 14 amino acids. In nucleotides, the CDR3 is TGTGCCAGCAGCTTGGACAGACAGCACACCACCCTCCACTTT. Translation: CASSLDRQHTTLHF.

DNA for the CDR3: TGTGCCATCAGATTAAGGACAGACTACAATGAGCAGTTCTTC. It is translated as CAIRLRTDYNEQFF. This chain uses TRBV10-3 with TRBJ2-1; the D gene is possibly TRBD1 (6 bases). Germline CDR1 ENHRY, CDR2 SYGVKD. Trimming cost V 6 bases and J 3 bases, with 12 bases left between them. This CDR3 region has 14 residues.

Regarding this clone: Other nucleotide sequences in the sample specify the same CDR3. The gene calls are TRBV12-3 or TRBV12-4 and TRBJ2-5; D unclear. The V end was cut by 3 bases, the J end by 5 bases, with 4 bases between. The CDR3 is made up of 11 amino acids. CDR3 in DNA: TGTGCCAGCAGTTTTGGCGAGACCCAGTACTTC. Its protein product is CASSFGETQYF.

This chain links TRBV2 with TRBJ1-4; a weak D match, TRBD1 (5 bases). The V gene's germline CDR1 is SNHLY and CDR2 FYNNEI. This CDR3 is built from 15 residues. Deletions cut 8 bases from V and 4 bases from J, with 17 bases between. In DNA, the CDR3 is TGTGCCAGCGTAAGGAGGACGGGGGTTAATGAAAAACTGTTTTTT. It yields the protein CASVRRTGVNEKLFF.